This T cell receptor beta chain was identified in a study of blood T cell repertoires in COVID-19. TCRdb keeps only in-frame clones here, not all; method: immunoSEQ multiplex PCR. Among under 20,000 clones listed, roughly 89% were seen once. The V gene lost 3 bases and the J gene lost 3 bases, with 12 bases spanning the gap. The CDR3 covers 15 residues. Germline V gives CDR1 SEHNR, CDR2 FQNEAQ (reference sequence). This chain joins TRBV7-9 and TRBJ2-1, with D possibly matching TRBD1 (5 bases). Specimen: peripheral blood. This clonotype originated in a man in his 60s with active COVID-19. The CDR3 protein is CASSFPAGYYNEQFF. The CDR3 region has the DNA TGTGCCAGCAGCTTTCCTGCAGGGTACTACAATGAGCAGTTCTTC.